Presented here are 28 T cell receptor beta chains from one specimen sequenced in a study of blood T cell repertoires in COVID-19. Clones were sequenced by immunoSEQ multiplex PCR, and TCRdb holds only the in-frame ones, with some missing. The sample includes 200,000 to 250,000 clones, roughly four fifths of them seen just once. The sample was peripheral blood. Source of these receptors: a woman aged 18 to 35 with acute or convalescent COVID-19.

This clone was picked up one time. The chain links TRBV6-2 or TRBV6-3 to TRBJ2-3, with 8 bases that match TRBD2. The ends lost 1 base at V and 0 bases at J; junction bases unmatched: 6. CDR3 length: 17 amino acids. Germline loops: CDR1 MNHEY, CDR2 SVGEGT. The CDR3 loop reads CASSYYFSGDSTDTQYF. The CDR3 DNA sequence: TGTGCCAGCAGTTACTACTTTAGCGGGGACAGCACAGATACGCAGTATTTT.

In its sample, this clone was seen once. The gene calls are TRBV19 and TRBJ1-2, with D possibly matching TRBD1 (6 bases). The CDR3 is 13 amino acids. Germline V gene lookup returns CDR1 LNHDA and CDR2 SQIVND (reference sequence). Trimming took 4 bases from V and 7 from J, leaving 13 bases between them. CDR3 in amino acids: CASSRTGFSGYTF. In nucleotides, the CDR3 is TGTGCCAGTAGTAGAACAGGGTTTTCTGGCTACACCTTC.

The V and J genes are TRBV2 and TRBJ1-5; D not resolved. V lost 4 bases and J lost 0, with 7 bases in between. The CDR3 runs 14 residues. Germline V gene sequence: CDR1 SNHLY, CDR2 FYNNEI. In DNA, the CDR3 is TGTGCCAGCAGTGGAGGTTATAGCAATCAGCCCCAGCATTTT. Protein sequence: CASSGGYSNQPQHF.

The chain carries TRBV5-1 and TRBJ2-3; 9 positions match TRBD1. There are 14 residues in the CDR3. J gave up 1 base and V 4 bases, and 1 base lay outside the gene matches. Per germline, CDR1 SGHRS and CDR2 YFSETQ. The DNA for the CDR3 is TGCGCCAGCAGCCGGACAGGGGGCACAGATACGCAGTATTTT. It encodes CASSRTGGTDTQYF.

The chain couples TRBV7-9 to TRBJ1-1, with D perhaps matching TRBD1 (5 bases). Between the trimmed V and J ends, which lost 3 bases and 1 base, there was a span of 12 bases. This CDR3 has 15 amino acids. The V gene's germline CDR1 is SEHNR and CDR2 FQNEAQ (reference sequence). CDR3 region: CASSFTYRRNTEAFF. DNA of the CDR3: TGTGCCAGCAGCTTTACCTACAGGCGGAACACTGAAGCTTTCTTT.

This clone was counted only a few times. J is TRBJ1-6 and V is TRBV18, with a possible D match to TRBD1 (6 bases). CDR1 and CDR2 (germline): KGHSH, LQKENI. The V gene lost 4 bases and the J gene lost 7 bases, with 11 bases spanning the gap. This CDR3 comprises 14 residues. Written as DNA, the CDR3 is TGTGCCAGCTCACAGGGGGTCGGGAATTCACCCCTCCACTTT. Protein sequence: CASSQGVGNSPLHF.

The chain uses TRBV2 and TRBJ1-1; the D is unclear. V dropped 8 bases and J dropped 6 bases, with 22 bases sitting between them. The V gene's germline CDR1 is SNHLY and CDR2 FYNNEI. The CDR3 loop spans 15 amino acids. The CDR3 sequence: CASLRSGAPNAEAFF. The CDR3 nucleotides are TGTGCCAGCCTAAGATCGGGAGCGCCCAACGCTGAAGCTTTCTTT.

The chain uses TRBV7-2 and TRBJ2-1; 8 bases match TRBD2. Unmatched junction bases numbered 6, after V lost 5 bases and J lost 6 bases. Germline values: CDR1 SGHTA, CDR2 FQGNSA. This CDR3 is built from 14 residues. The DNA for the CDR3 is TGTGCCAGCAGCCCCAGCGGGAGCACCAATGAGCAGTTCTTC. This encodes CASSPSGSTNEQFF.

The chain has TRBV11-3 and TRBJ2-5; 13 bases fit TRBD2. Trimming removed 3 bases from V and 5 bases from J; junction bases left unmatched: 6. This CDR3 contains 16 residues. The V gene's germline CDR1 is SGHNT and CDR2 YENEEA. The CDR3 reads CASSLGLAGSLETQYF. CDR3 coding DNA: TGTGCCAGCAGCTTGGGACTAGCGGGATCTTTGGAGACCCAGTACTTC.

The chain is built from TRBV6-2 or TRBV6-3 and TRBJ2-6; no clear D. This CDR3 is 17 amino acids long. V lost 5 bases, J lost 0 bases, and 14 bases lay in between. Germline V CDR1 and CDR2: MNHEY, SVGEGT. CDR3 bases: TGTGCCAGCAGTACGACTTCAGTAATCTCTGGGGCCAACGTCCTGACTTTC. It yields the protein CASSTTSVISGANVLTF.

The chain uses TRBV5-1 and TRBJ2-7; 8 bases line up with TRBD1. The CDR3 contains 14 residues. Trimming cost V 5 bases and J 2 bases; bases outside gene matches: 6. Looked up from germline, CDR1 is SGHRS and CDR2 is YFSETQ. The CDR3 coding sequence is TGCGCCAGCAGACCGAGACAGGGGCCCTACGAGCAGTACTTC. Translating gives CASRPRQGPYEQYF.

This clone was counted only a few times. The CDR3 bases are TGCGCCAGCAGTCTGGGGCGGCAGCCCCAGCATTTT. Amino acids: CASSLGRQPQHF. This rearrangement joins TRBV23-1 to TRBJ1-5; a weak D match, TRBD1 (5 bases). TRBV23-1 has ORF status, its function being uncertain. The ends were cut back, 4 bases at V and 7 bases at J, with 8 bases in the middle. This CDR3 is built from 12 residues.

V is TRBV7-8 and J is TRBJ1-1; possibly TRBD1 for D (6 bases). The length of the CDR3 is 14 residues. V was cut by 5 bases and J by 0 bases, with 10 bases left in between. Germline CDR1 SGHVS, CDR2 FQNEAQ. In DNA, the CDR3 is TGTGCCAGCAGCGTGGGACAAATGAACACTGAAGCTTTCTTT. This translates into CASSVGQMNTEAFF.

J is TRBJ1-5 and V is TRBV6-5, with a tentative D call TRBD1 (6 bases). The germline gives CDR1 MNHEY, CDR2 SVGAGI. This CDR3 spans 15 amino acids. Trimming removed 0 bases from V and 3 bases from J, with 9 bases in between. As DNA, the CDR3 is TGTGCCAGCAGTTACTCCGGGACACTCAATCAGCCCCAGCATTTT. Its translation is CASSYSGTLNQPQHF.

The J gene is TRBJ2-2, the V gene TRBV6-5, with 8 bases identical to TRBD1. Germline V lookup: CDR1 MNHEY, CDR2 SVGAGI. This CDR3 region has 16 residues. After removal of 2 bases from V and 5 bases from J, the junction contained 7 bases not matched to a gene. In nucleotides, the CDR3 is TGTGCCAGCAGTTACCAGGGGGCGACGAGTACCGGGGAGCTGTTTTTT. This translates into CASSYQGATSTGELFF.

The chain has TRBV9 and TRBJ2-7; TRBD1 aligns across 10 bases. CDR1 SGDLS and CDR2 YYNGEE come from the germline V gene. Trimming at V came to 3 bases and at J to 9 bases, leaving 3 bases not matched to a gene. This CDR3 spans 12 amino acids. CDR3 in amino acids: CASSGQGAGQYF. The CDR3 DNA reads TGTGCCAGCAGCGGACAGGGGGCCGGGCAGTACTTC.

This chain connects TRBV30 to TRBJ1-4, with a tentative D call TRBD1 (6 bases). The ends were cut back, 2 bases at V and 7 bases at J, with 11 bases in the middle. The CDR3 length is 13 residues. The germline CDR1 and CDR2 sequences are GTSNPN and SVGIG (reference sequence). CDR3 sequence (DNA): TGTGCCTGGAGTAAGGGGGGGGGTGAAAAACTGTTTTTT. It translates to CAWSKGGGEKLFF.

The chain recombines TRBV6-5 with TRBJ1-5, with D hard to call. Germline V gene data show CDR1 as MNHEY and CDR2 as SVGAGI. The V end lost 8 bases, the J end lost 4 bases, and 15 bases lay between the germline ends. This CDR3 spans 14 amino acids. This chain's CDR3 is CASGGGYTNQPQHF. The CDR3 DNA reads as TGTGCCAGCGGCGGAGGGTACACTAATCAGCCCCAGCATTTT.

The rearrangement joins TRBV7-2 to TRBJ2-7; 7 nucleotides line up with TRBD1. Germline lookup yields CDR1 SGHTA and CDR2 FQGNSA. The CDR3 covers 14 residues. V lost 4 bases and J lost 7; bases outside the gene matches: 10. CDR3 sequence (DNA): TGTGCCAGCAGCTCAAGGACAGGTTTGGGGGAGCAGTACTTC. Its protein is CASSSRTGLGEQYF.

Only a few counts were recorded for this clone. The genes are TRBV13 and TRBJ2-1, with 11 bases aligning to TRBD2. V dropped 4 bases and J dropped 6; count of bases not matched to a gene: 5. This CDR3 is 15 amino acids long. Looked up from germline, CDR1 is PRHDT and CDR2 is FYEKMQ (reference sequence). Here the CDR3 DNA reads TGTGCCAGCAGCTACGGCCTAGCGGGAGGCAATGAGCAGTTCTTC. This codes for CASSYGLAGGNEQFF.

The J gene is TRBJ2-2, the V gene TRBV24-1; maybe TRBD1 (6 bases). This CDR3 spans 15 amino acids. The V end was cut by 10 bases, the J end by 2 bases, with 16 bases between. Germline loops: CDR1 KGHDR, CDR2 SFDVKD. CDR3 amino acids: CATSPGHLNTGELFF. DNA of the CDR3: TGTGCCACTTCACCGGGACATCTAAACACCGGGGAGCTGTTTTTT.

CDR3 nucleotides: TGTGCCAGCTCCCCGGGACAGGGGGTGTATAATGAAAAACTGTTTTTT. Protein sequence: CASSPGQGVYNEKLFF. The chain recombines TRBV18 with TRBJ1-4, with 11 positions matching TRBD1. J gave up 4 bases and V 6 bases, and 7 bases lay outside the gene matches. CDR3 length equals 16 residues. From germline, CDR1 is KGHSH and CDR2 LQKENI.

V and J are TRBV11-1 and TRBJ2-2; D is perhaps TRBD2 (6 bases). CDR3 length: 15 amino acids. Germline lookup yields CDR1 SGHAT and CDR2 FQDESV (reference sequence). Trimming took off 6 bases at V and 2 bases at J, with 13 bases between the two ends. This chain's CDR3 is CASSLMGGNTGELFF. In nucleotides, the CDR3 is TGTGCCAGCAGTCTCATGGGGGGAAACACCGGGGAGCTGTTTTTT.

The rearrangement joins TRBV11-2 to TRBJ2-3; the D is unclear. The germline gives CDR1 SGHAT, CDR2 FQNNGV. Trimming pared 6 bases from V and 3 bases from J, leaving 7 bases between. This CDR3 comprises 12 residues. CDR3 sequence reads: CASSSVTDTQYF. The CDR3 nucleotides are TGTGCCAGCAGTTCGGTAACAGATACGCAGTATTTT.

V gene TRBV19 combines with J gene TRBJ2-2, with TRBD2 as a possible D gene (5 bases). V gave up 7 bases and J gave up 6 bases, with 24 bases separating them. CDR3 size: 17 residues. Germline-derived CDR1 and CDR2 are LNHDA and SQIVND (reference sequence). Written as DNA, the CDR3 is TGTGCCAGTACTCCAAGCGGCCGGGCCCAAAGGTCCGGGGAGCTGTTTTTT. It yields the protein CASTPSGRAQRSGELFF.

The chain joins TRBV11-2 to TRBJ2-5; D is unresolved. This CDR3 is built from 11 residues. V was shortened by 5 bases and J by 2 bases, with 3 bases between the two germline ends. Germline CDR1 SGHAT, CDR2 FQNNGV. This chain's CDR3 is CASSVQETQYF. CDR3 nucleotides: TGTGCCAGCAGCGTACAAGAGACCCAGTACTTC.

The V gene is TRBV6-5, the J gene TRBJ1-4; possibly TRBD1 for D (6 bases). CDR1 is MNHEY, CDR2 SVGAGI, per germline. This CDR3 comprises 13 residues. V shed 6 bases and J shed 5 bases, with 10 bases lying between them. The CDR3 loop reads CASRRQANEKLFF. The DNA for the CDR3 is TGTGCCAGCAGGAGACAGGCGAATGAAAAACTGTTTTTT.

The chain links TRBV6-2 or TRBV6-3 to TRBJ1-5; the D gene is possibly TRBD1 (6 bases). The CDR3 has 16 amino acids. V shed 5 bases and J shed 1 base, with 15 bases lying between them. CDR1 MNHEY and CDR2 SVGEGT come from the germline V gene. Here the CDR3 reads CASSRPTQGSNQPQHF. CDR3 nucleotide sequence: TGTGCCAGCAGTAGACCCACACAGGGCAGCAATCAGCCCCAGCATTTT.